What follows are 21 T cell receptor beta chains derived from one specimen sequenced in a study of blood T cell repertoires in COVID-19. Method: immunoSEQ multiplex PCR; TCRdb's copy keeps in-frame clones and lacks some. The repertoire holds 80,000 to 95,000 clones, with approximately 83% as singletons. The sample was peripheral blood. These receptors were taken from a woman older than 75 with active or convalescent COVID-19.

V is TRBV30 and J is TRBJ2-7, with 11 bases lining up with TRBD1. The CDR3 spans 16 residues. The trim removed 1 base at V and 3 bases at J, leaving 8 bases unmatched. Germline assignment: CDR1 GTSNPN and CDR2 SVGIG (reference sequence). CDR3 region: CAWSAGGTGGGYEQYF. The CDR3 bases are TGTGCCTGGAGTGCTGGTGGGACAGGGGGTGGCTACGAGCAGTACTTC. Based on the CDR3 plus reference TRBV30 and TRBJ2-7, the full variable domain is SQTIHQWPATLVQPVGSPLSLECTVEGTSNPNLYWYRQAAGRGLQLLFYSVGIGQISSEVPQNLSASRPQDRQFILSSKKLLLSDSGFYLCAWSAGGTGGGYEQYFGPGTRLTVT.

J is TRBJ2-7 and V is TRBV28; 8 bases agree with TRBD2. Germline assignment: CDR1 MDHEN and CDR2 SYDVKM. After removal of 2 bases from V and 1 base from J, the junction contained 10 bases not matched to a gene. CDR3 length equals 17 residues. The CDR3 sequence is CASSLPPGGGKSYEQYF. DNA for the CDR3: TGTGCCAGCAGTTTACCTCCCGGGGGGGGTAAATCCTACGAGCAGTACTTC.

This chain links TRBV28 with TRBJ2-2; 9 bases line up with TRBD2. CDR3 length: 17 residues. The V and J ends lost 8 bases and 7 bases, in that order; junction bases with no gene match: 17. Germline V gene lookup returns CDR1 MDHEN and CDR2 SYDVKM. CDR3 in DNA: TGTGCCAGCGCCTTAGGTGGGACTAGCACAAAACTCGGGGAGCTGTTTTTT. Translated, it gives CASALGGTSTKLGELFF.

This clone was counted once. The rearrangement joins TRBV20-1 to TRBJ1-2; tentatively, D is TRBD1 (5 bases). The CDR3 contains 11 residues. Germline CDR1 DFQATT, CDR2 SNEGSKA (reference sequence). CDR3 in amino acids: CRTGVRDGYTF. CDR3 bases: TGCAGGACGGGGGTAAGGGATGGCTACACCTTC.

This clone was detected a few times. This chain joins TRBV19 and TRBJ1-4, with 11 nucleotides matching TRBD1. CDR1 LNHDA and CDR2 SQIVND come from the germline V gene (reference sequence). The CDR3 length is 15 residues. V was pared by 4 bases and J by 10 bases, with 8 bases of the junction left unmatched. In DNA form, the CDR3 reads TGTGCCAGTAGTAAACCGGGACAGGGGGTCGGAAAACTGTTTTTT. Protein sequence: CASSKPGQGVGKLFF.

The J gene is TRBJ2-7, the V gene TRBV9; 8 nucleotides align to TRBD1. From germline, CDR1 is SGDLS and CDR2 YYNGEE. The CDR3 consists of 15 residues. Unmatched junction bases numbered 8, after V lost 3 bases and J lost 3 bases. The CDR3 region is CASSARDRPGYEQYF. DNA of the CDR3: TGTGCCAGCAGCGCCCGGGACAGGCCTGGCTACGAGCAGTACTTC.

V and J are TRBV7-6 and TRBJ1-1; the match to TRBD1 covers 10 bases. V dropped 5 bases and J dropped 4; count of bases not matched to a gene: 16. CDR1 and CDR2 (germline): SGHVS, FNYEAQ. There are 18 residues in the CDR3. In DNA form, the CDR3 reads TGTGCCAGCAGCCCTCCCTTAGGCCGACAGGGGGCTGCCACTGAAGCTTTCTTT. The encoded protein is CASSPPLGRQGAATEAFF.

This chain links TRBV6-5 with TRBJ2-1, with 7 bases matching TRBD1. This CDR3 is built from 15 residues. Losses at the gene ends were 6 bases for V and 5 bases for J; bases not matched to a gene: 10. CDR1 and CDR2 (germline): MNHEY, SVGAGI. CDR3 residues: CASRTGLNAHNEQFF. The CDR3 nucleotides are TGTGCCAGCAGGACAGGGTTAAACGCACACAATGAGCAGTTCTTC.

This clone was counted a single time. The J gene is TRBJ1-1, the V gene TRBV19; D remains ambiguous. The CDR3 is 13 amino acids. V lost 1 base and J 2 bases, leaving 5 bases between the germline ends. Germline CDR1 is LNHDA and CDR2 is SQIVND (reference sequence). CDR3 residues: CASSIAENTEAFF. CDR3 DNA sequence: TGTGCCAGTAGTATAGCAGAAAACACTGAAGCTTTCTTT.

The rearrangement links TRBV5-4 to TRBJ1-3; D call uncertain. The CDR3 runs to 18 residues. The germline V gene encodes CDR1 SGHNT and CDR2 YYREEE (reference sequence). Trimming pared 2 bases from V and 3 bases from J, leaving 21 bases between. CDR3 in amino acids: CASSFKSSGGIGGNTIYF. Here the CDR3 DNA reads TGTGCCAGCAGCTTTAAATCGAGTGGCGGGATAGGTGGAAACACCATATATTTT.

The V call is TRBV28, the J call TRBJ1-5, with D uncertain. The germline V gene encodes CDR1 MDHEN and CDR2 SYDVKM. With 5 bases removed from V and 1 base from J, the gap between germline ends came to 18 bases. CDR3 size: 17 residues. Here the CDR3 DNA reads TGTGCCAGCAGTCCCCCCGCGGGCCGTTGGAGCAATCAGCCCCAGCATTTT. As protein: CASSPPAGRWSNQPQHF.

The chain carries TRBV3-1 (or the pseudogene TRBV3-2) and TRBJ2-5; the D gene is possibly TRBD2 (5 bases). V was trimmed by 4 bases and J by 5 bases, leaving 14 bases between them. This CDR3 has 14 amino acids. Germline CDR1 is LGHDT and CDR2 is YNNKEL (reference sequence). The CDR3 DNA follows: TGTGCCAGCAGCCGAGGAATTTGGGAGGAGACCCAGTACTTC. This gives the protein CASSRGIWEETQYF.

The chain combines TRBV21-1 with TRBJ2-5; no check of the table's D call, TRBD2, against the DNA was made. TRBV21-1 counts as a pseudogene. The CDR3 has 15 amino acids. The DNA of the CDR3 is TGTGCCAGCAGCAAAGCGGCTAGACCACCTGAGACCCAGTACTTC. It encodes CASSKAARPPETQYF.

The rearrangement joins TRBV7-8 to TRBJ2-7; 11 bases are a match to TRBD2. The CDR3 is 15 residues long. The V segment lost 2 bases and the J segment 5 bases; nucleotides outside the gene matches: 5. Germline CDR1 is SGHVS and CDR2 is FQNEAQ. Written as DNA, the CDR3 is TGTGCCAGCAGCTTATTAGCGGGGGGGCCTCACGAGCAGTACTTC. Translated, it gives CASSLLAGGPHEQYF.

The rearrangement joins TRBV11-2 to TRBJ2-2; weak D call: TRBD2 (6 bases). Germline V gene sequence: CDR1 SGHAT, CDR2 FQNNGV. V lost 5 bases, J lost 4 bases, and 11 bases lay in between. The CDR3 loop spans 14 amino acids. The CDR3 region is CASSPWEATGELFF. The CDR3 DNA sequence: TGTGCCAGCAGCCCATGGGAGGCCACCGGGGAGCTGTTTTTT.

The DNA for the CDR3 is TGTGCCAGTAGTATAGTAACAGGGGGCGGTCAGCCCCAGCATTTT. Translation: CASSIVTGGGQPQHF. The chain couples TRBV19 to TRBJ1-5; 9 nucleotides line up with TRBD1. The CDR3 runs 15 residues. V gave up 1 base and J gave up 6 bases; unmatched junction bases: 4. The germline CDR1 and CDR2 sequences are LNHDA and SQIVND (reference sequence).

This clone has just a few counts. The rearrangement links TRBV18 to TRBJ1-5; 7 bases fit TRBD1. The CDR3 sequence is 15 residues long. V lost 3 bases to trimming and J lost 7 bases; unmatched junction nucleotides: 9. The germline V gene has CDR1 KGHSH and CDR2 LQKENI. CDR3 sequence reads: CASSPSTGNGQPQHF. For the CDR3, the DNA is TGTGCCAGCTCACCGTCGACAGGGAACGGACAGCCCCAGCATTTT.

The chain couples TRBV5-6 to TRBJ1-1; tentatively, D is TRBD1 (6 bases). This CDR3 has 18 residues. Germline values: CDR1 SGHDT, CDR2 YYEEEE. Trimming pared 4 bases from V and 5 bases from J, leaving 27 bases between. The CDR3 sequence: CASSPPVTGIRLTTEAFF. The CDR3 bases are TGTGCCAGCAGCCCACCCGTTACAGGGATACGGCTTACGACTGAAGCTTTCTTT.

This clone was recorded a few times. The genes are TRBV6-5 and TRBJ1-3; no definite D call. Trimming left V 7 bases short and J 4 bases short, with 8 bases between. Germline values: CDR1 MNHEY, CDR2 SVGAGI. This CDR3 has 12 amino acids. CDR3 in DNA: TGTGCCAGCACACCCCAGGGAAACACCATATATTTT. Its translation is CASTPQGNTIYF.

The J gene is TRBJ1-1, the V gene TRBV7-9; 7 nucleotides match TRBD1. After removal of 2 bases from V and 1 base from J, the junction contained 1 base not matched to a gene. The CDR3 consists of 14 residues. Germline V gene sequence: CDR1 SEHNR, CDR2 FQNEAQ (reference sequence). The DNA of the CDR3 is TGTGCCAGCAGCTTACGACAGGGGAACACTGAAGCTTTCTTT. This encodes CASSLRQGNTEAFF.

Turning to this clone: A much larger clonotype is one base distant, so this may be a read error. The chain joins TRBV7-9 to TRBJ2-1; TRBD1 matches at 11 bases. The CDR3 has 15 residues. Per germline, CDR1 SEHNR and CDR2 FQNEAQ (reference sequence). The trim removed 5 bases at V and 4 bases at J, leaving 4 bases unmatched. The CDR3 loop is CASSLGQGAYNEQFF. CDR3 bases: TGTGCCAGCAGCCTTGGACAGGGGGCTTACAATGAGCAGTTCTTC.